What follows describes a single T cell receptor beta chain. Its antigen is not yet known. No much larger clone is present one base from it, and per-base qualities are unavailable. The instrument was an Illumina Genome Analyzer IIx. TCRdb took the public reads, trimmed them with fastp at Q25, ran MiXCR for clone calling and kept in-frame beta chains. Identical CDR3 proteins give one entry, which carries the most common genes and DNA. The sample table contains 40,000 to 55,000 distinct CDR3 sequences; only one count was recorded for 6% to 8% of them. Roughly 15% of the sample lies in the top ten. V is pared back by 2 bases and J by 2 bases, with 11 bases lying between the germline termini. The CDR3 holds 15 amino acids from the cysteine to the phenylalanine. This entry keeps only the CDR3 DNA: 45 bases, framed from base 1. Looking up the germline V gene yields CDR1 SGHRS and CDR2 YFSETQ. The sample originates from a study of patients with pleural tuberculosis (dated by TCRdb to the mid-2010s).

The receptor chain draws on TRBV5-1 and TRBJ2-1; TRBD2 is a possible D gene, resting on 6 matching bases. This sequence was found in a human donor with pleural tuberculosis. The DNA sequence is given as TGCGCCAGCAGCTTAATAGCGGACCCCTACAATGAGCAGTTCTTC. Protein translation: CASSLIADPYNEQFF.